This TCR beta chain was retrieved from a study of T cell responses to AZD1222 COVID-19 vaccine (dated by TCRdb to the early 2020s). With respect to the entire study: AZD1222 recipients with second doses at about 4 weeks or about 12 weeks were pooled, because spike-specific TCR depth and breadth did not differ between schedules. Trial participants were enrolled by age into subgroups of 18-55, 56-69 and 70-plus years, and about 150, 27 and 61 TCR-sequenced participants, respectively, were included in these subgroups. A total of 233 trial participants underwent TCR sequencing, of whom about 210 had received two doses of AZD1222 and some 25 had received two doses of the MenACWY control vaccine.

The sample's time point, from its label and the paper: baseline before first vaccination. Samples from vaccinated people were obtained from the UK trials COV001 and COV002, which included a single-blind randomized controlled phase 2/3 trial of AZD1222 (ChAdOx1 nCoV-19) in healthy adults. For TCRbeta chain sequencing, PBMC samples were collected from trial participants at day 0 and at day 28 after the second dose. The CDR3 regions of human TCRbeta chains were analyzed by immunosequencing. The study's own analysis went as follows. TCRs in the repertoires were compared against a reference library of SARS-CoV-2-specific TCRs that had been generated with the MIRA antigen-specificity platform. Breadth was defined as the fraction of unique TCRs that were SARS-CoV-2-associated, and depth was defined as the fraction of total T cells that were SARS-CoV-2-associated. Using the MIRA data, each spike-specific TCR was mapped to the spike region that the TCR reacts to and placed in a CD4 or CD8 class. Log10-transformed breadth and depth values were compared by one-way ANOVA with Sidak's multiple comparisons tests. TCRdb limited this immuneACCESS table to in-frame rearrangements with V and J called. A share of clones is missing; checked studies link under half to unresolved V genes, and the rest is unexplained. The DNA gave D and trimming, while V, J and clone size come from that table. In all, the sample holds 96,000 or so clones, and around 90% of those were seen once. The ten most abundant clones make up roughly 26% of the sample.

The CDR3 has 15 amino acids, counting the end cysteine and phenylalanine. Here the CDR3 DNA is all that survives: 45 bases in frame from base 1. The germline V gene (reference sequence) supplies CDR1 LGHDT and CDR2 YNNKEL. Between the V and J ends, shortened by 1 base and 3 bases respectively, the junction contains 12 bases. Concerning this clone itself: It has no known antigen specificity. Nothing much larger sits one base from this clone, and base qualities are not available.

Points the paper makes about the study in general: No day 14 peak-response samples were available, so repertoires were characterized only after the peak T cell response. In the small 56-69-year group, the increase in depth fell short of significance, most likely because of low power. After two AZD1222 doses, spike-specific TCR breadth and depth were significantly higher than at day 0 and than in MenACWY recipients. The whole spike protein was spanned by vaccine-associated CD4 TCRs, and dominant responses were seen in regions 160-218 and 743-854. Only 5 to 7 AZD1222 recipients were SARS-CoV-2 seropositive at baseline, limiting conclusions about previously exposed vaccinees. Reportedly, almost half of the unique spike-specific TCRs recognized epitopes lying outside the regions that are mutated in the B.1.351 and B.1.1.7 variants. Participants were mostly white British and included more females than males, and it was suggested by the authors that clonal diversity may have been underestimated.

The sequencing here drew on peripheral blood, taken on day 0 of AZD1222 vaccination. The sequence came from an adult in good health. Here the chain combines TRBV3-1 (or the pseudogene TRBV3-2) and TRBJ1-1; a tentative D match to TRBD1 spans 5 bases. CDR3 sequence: CASSQGGARHTEAFF. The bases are TGTGCCAGCAGCCAAGGCGGGGCCCGACACACTGAAGCTTTCTTT.